This TCR beta chain came from a study of cytomegalovirus exposure and HLA in healthy donors. This clone was seen only a few times. Sequenced by immunoSEQ multiplex PCR; TCRdb stores in-frame clones only, minus some. The table shows 170,000 or so clones, with 65% to 85% occurring only once. The germline V gene encodes CDR1 SGHVS and CDR2 FQNEAQ. The V segment lost 4 bases and the J segment 4 bases; nucleotides outside the gene matches: 2. The CDR3 spans 14 residues. The sequencing input was PBMCs. This chain connects TRBV7-8 to TRBJ2-3, with 10 nucleotides matching TRBD1. This receptor was obtained from a woman under 30 in good health and CMV-seropositive. The CDR3 nucleotides read TGTGCCAGCAGCTGGGACAGGGGATCAGATACGCAGTATTTT. It specifies CASSWDRGSDTQYF.